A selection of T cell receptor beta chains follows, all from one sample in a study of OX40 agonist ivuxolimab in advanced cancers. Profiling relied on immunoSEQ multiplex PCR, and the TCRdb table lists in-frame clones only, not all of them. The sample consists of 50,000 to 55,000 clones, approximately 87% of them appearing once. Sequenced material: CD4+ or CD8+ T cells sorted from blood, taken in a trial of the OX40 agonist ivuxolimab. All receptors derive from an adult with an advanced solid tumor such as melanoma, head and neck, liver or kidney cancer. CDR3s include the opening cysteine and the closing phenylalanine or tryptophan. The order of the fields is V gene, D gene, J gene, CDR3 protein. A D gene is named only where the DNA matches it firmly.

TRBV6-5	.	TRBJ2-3	CASSYSAEGTQYF
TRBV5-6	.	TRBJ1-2	CASSLVRVQGGYTF
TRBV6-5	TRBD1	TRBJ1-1	CASSIQGGFGTEAFF
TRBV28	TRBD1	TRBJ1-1	CASSLPGQGARVAEAFF
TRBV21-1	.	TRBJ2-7	CASSKVSSGVEEYEQYF
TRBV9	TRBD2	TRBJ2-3	CASSSSWRGGTDTQYF
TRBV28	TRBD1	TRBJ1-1	CASSLWSGQGLDTEAFF
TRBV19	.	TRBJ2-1	CASSIERGSSYNEQFF
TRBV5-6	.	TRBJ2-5	CASSLRGLETQYF
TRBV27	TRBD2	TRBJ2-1	CASVSGGAHEQFF